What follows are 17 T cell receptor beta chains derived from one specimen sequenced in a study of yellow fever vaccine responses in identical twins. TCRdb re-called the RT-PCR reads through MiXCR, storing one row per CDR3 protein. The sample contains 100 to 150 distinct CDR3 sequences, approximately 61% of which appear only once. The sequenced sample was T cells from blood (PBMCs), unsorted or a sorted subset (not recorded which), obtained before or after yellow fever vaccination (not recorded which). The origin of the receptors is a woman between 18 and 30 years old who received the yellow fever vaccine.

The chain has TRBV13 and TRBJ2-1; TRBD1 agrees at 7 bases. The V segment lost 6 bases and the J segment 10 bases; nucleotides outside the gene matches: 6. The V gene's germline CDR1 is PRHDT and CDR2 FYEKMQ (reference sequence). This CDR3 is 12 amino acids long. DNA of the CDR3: TGTGCCAGCAGAGGGACAGTATGGGAGCAGTTCTTC. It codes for CASRGTVWEQFF.

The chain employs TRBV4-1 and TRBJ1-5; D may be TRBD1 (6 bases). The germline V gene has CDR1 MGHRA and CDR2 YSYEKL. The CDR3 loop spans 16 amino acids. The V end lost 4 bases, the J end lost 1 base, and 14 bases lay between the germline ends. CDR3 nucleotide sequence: TGCGCCAGCAGCCCACAGGGAGGGAAAAGCAATCAGCCCCAGCATTTT. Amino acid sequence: CASSPQGGKSNQPQHF.

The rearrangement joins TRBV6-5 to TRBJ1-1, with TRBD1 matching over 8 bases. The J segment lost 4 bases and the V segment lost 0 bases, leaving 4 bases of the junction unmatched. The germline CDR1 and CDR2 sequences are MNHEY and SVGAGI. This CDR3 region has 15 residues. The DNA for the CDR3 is TGTGCCAGCAGTTACTCGAACAGGGGGATCACTGAAGCTTTCTTT. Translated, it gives CASSYSNRGITEAFF.

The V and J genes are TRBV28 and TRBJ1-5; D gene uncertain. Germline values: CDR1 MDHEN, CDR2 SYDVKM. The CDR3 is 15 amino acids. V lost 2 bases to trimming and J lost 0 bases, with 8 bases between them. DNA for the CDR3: TGTGCCAGCAGTTTAAGGGTTAATAGCAATCAGCCCCAGCATTTT. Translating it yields CASSLRVNSNQPQHF.

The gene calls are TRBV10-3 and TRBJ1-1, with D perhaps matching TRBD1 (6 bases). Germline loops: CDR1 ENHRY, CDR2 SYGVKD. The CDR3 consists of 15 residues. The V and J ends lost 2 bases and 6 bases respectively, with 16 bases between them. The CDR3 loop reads CAISEPITGFAEAFF. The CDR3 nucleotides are TGTGCCATCAGTGAGCCCATCACAGGGTTCGCTGAAGCTTTCTTT.

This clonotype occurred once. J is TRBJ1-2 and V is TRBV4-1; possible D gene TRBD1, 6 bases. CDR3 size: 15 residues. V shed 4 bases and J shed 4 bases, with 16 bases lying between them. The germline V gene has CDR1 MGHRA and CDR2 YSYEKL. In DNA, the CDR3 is TGCGCCAGCAGCCCAGGACAGCTCCGGGGCTATGGCTACACCTTC. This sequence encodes CASSPGQLRGYGYTF.

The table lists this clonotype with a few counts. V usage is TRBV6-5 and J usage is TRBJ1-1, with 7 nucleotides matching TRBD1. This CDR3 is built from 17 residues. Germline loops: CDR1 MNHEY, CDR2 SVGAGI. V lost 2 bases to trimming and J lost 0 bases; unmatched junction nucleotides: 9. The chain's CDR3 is CASSYRGPNYMNTEAFF. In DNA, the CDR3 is TGTGCCAGCAGTTACAGGGGGCCAAATTACATGAACACTGAAGCTTTCTTT.

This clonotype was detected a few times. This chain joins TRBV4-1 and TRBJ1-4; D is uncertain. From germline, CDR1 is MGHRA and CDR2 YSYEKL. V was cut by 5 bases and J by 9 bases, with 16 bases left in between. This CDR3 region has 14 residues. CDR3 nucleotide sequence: TGCGCCAGCAGCACCGATCCTGGATTGAAAAAACTGTTTTTT. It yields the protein CASSTDPGLKKLFF.

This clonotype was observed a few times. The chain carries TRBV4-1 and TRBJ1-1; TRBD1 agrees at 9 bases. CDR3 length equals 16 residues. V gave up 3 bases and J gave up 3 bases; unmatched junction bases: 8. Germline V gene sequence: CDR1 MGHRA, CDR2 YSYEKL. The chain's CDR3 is CASSQEDRGGDTEAFF. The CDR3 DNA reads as TGCGCCAGCAGCCAGGAAGACAGGGGGGGGGACACTGAAGCTTTCTTT.

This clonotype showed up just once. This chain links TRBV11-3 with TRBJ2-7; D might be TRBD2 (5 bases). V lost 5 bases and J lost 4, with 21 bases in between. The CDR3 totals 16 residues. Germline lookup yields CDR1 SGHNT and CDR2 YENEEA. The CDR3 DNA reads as TGTGCCAGCAGCGCCACCACCAGCCCCAGGAGGTACGAGCAGTACTTC. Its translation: CASSATTSPRRYEQYF.

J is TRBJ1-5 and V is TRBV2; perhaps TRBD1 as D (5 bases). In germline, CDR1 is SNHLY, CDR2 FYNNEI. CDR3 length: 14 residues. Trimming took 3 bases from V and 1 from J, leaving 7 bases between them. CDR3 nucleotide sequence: TGTGCCAGCAGTGAGGGACGCAGCAATCAGCCCCAGCATTTT. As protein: CASSEGRSNQPQHF. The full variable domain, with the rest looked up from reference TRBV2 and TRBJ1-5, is EPEVTQTPSHQVTQMGQEVILRCVPISNHLYFYWYRQILGQKVEFLVSFYNNEISEKSEIFDDQFSVERPDGSNFTLKIRSTKLEDSAMYFCASSEGRSNQPQHFGDGTRLSIL.

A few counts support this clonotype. The CDR3 loop is CASSPKTAGELFF. The CDR3 nucleotides are TGTGCCAGCAGCCCCAAGACAGCCGGGGAGCTGTTTTTT. V and J are TRBV9 and TRBJ2-2, with a possible D match to TRBD1 (5 bases). Looked up from germline, CDR1 is SGDLS and CDR2 is YYNGEE. This CDR3 spans 13 amino acids. V was cut by 4 bases and J by 6 bases, with 10 bases left in between.

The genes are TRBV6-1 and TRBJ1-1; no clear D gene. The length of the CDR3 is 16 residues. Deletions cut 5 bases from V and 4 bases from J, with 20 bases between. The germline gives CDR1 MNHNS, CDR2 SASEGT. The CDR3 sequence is CASSTIQRDLGTEAFF. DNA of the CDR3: TGTGCCAGCAGTACCATACAAAGGGATCTTGGCACTGAAGCTTTCTTT.

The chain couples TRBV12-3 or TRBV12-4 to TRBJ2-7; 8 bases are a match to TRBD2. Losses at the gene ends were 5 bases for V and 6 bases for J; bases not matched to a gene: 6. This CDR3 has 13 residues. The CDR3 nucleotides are TGTGCCAGCAGTCCGGGACTAGGCAGCGAGCAGTACTTC. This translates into CASSPGLGSEQYF.

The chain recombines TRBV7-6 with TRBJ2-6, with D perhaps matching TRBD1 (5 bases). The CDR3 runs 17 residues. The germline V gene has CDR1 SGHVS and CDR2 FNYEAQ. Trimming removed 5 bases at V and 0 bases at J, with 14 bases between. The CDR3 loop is CASSPGHHISGANVLTF. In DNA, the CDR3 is TGTGCCAGCAGCCCCGGACACCACATCTCTGGGGCCAACGTCCTGACTTTC.

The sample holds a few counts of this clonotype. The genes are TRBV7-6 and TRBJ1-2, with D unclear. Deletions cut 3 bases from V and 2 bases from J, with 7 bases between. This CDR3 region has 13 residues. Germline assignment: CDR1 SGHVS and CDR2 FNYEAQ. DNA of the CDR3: TGTGCCAGCAGCTTCACTGGAAACTATGGCTACACCTTC. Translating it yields CASSFTGNYGYTF.

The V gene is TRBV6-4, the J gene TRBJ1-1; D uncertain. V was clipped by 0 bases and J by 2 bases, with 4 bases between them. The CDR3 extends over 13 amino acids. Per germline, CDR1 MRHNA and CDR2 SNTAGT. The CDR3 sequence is CASSDSPNTEAFF. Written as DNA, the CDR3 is TGTGCCAGCAGTGACTCACCAAACACTGAAGCTTTCTTT.